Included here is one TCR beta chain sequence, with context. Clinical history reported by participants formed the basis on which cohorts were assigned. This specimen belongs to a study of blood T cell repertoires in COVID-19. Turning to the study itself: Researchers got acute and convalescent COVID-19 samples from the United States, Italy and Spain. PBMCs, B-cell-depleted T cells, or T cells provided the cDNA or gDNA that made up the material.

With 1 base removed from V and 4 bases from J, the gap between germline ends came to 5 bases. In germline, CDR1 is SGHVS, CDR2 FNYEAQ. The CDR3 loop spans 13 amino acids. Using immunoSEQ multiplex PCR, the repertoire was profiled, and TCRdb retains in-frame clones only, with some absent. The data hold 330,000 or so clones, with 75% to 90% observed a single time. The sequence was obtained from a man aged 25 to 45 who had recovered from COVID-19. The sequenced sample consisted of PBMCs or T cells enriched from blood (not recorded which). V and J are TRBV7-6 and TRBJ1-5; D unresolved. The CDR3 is CASSLGVNQPQHF. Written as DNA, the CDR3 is TGTGCCAGCAGCTTAGGCGTAAATCAGCCCCAGCATTTT.